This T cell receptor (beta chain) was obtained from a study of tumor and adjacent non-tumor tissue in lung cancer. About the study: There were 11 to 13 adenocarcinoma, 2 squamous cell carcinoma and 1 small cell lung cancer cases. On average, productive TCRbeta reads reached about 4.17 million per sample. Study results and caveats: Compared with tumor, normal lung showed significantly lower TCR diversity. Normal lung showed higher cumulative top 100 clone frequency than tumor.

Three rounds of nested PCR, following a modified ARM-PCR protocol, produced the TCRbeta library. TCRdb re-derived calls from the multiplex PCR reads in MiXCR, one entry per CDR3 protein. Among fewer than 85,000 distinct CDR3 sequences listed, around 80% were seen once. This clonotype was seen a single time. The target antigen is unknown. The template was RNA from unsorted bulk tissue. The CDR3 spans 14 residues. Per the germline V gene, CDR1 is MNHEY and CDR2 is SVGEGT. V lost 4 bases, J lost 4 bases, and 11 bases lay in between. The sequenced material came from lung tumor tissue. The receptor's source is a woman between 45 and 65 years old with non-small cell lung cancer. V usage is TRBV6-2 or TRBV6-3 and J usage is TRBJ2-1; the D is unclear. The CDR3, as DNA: TGTGCCAGCAGTTGCACTGACAATTACAATGAGCAGTTCTTC. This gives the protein CASSCTDNYNEQFF.